The 26 T cell receptor beta chains given below trace back to one sample, sequenced in a study of sequential checkpoint blockade in melanoma. TCRdb keeps only in-frame clones here, not all; method: immunoSEQ multiplex PCR. The repertoire includes some 17,000 clones, more than 55% of them detected once, and about 12% sits in the top ten. Treatment noted: randomized to nivolumab then ipilimumab (arm A) or the reverse (arm B). The sample here was CD8+ T cells sorted from blood (inferred from file names), taken from a patient given nivolumab and ipilimumab in sequence. These receptors came from a human donor with melanoma.

The chain uses TRBV25-1 and TRBJ1-6; D possibly corresponds to TRBD1 (5 bases). V lost 2 bases, J lost 7 bases, and 12 bases lay in between. Germline V gives CDR1 MGHDK, CDR2 SYGVNS. This CDR3 region has 15 residues. The CDR3, as DNA: TGTGCCAGCAGTGAAAGGGGCCATATCAATTCACCCCTCCACTTT. Protein: CASSERGHINSPLHF.

The chain is built from TRBV9 and TRBJ1-6; D not certain. Germline V gene lookup returns CDR1 SGDLS and CDR2 YYNGEE. Trimming stripped 2 bases from V and 11 bases from J, with 14 bases between. The CDR3 runs 14 residues. The CDR3 sequence: CASSVTPVIAPLHF. The DNA of the CDR3 is TGTGCCAGCAGCGTTACCCCGGTGATAGCACCCCTCCACTTT.

The chain joins TRBV27 to TRBJ2-1, with D possibly being TRBD2 (6 bases). Germline CDR1 and CDR2: MNHEY and SMNVEV (reference sequence). The CDR3 consists of 12 residues. Trimming pared 8 bases from V and 6 bases from J, leaving 11 bases between. CDR3 nucleotide sequence: TGTGCCAGCGCCCTGGAGGGCAATGAGCAGTTCTTC. Amino acids: CASALEGNEQFF.

This clone has more than one count but fewer than ten. This sequence joins TRBV19 and TRBJ2-3, with 8 bases identical to TRBD2. V shed 7 bases and J 2 bases; nucleotides not matched to a gene: 11. Germline V gene data show CDR1 as LNHDA and CDR2 as SQIVND (reference sequence). The CDR3 is 16 amino acids. The CDR3 region is CASKNRAGALTDTQYF. The CDR3 region has the DNA TGTGCCAGTAAAAACCGAGCGGGGGCGCTCACAGATACGCAGTATTTT.

The chain recombines TRBV7-6 with TRBJ1-4; D may be TRBD1 (5 bases). The CDR3 sequence is 17 residues long. Trimming shortened V by 3 bases and J by 0 bases, and 14 bases separated the two germline ends. Germline assignment: CDR1 SGHVS and CDR2 FNYEAQ. CDR3 amino acids: CASSLTAALATNEKLFF. For the CDR3, the DNA is TGTGCCAGCAGCTTGACAGCCGCCCTTGCAACTAATGAAAAACTGTTTTTT.

The rearrangement links TRBV6-4 to TRBJ2-2, with a weak D call TRBD2 (6 bases). V lost 2 bases to trimming and J lost 1 base, with 8 bases between them. This CDR3 is built from 15 residues. Germline V lookup: CDR1 MRHNA, CDR2 SNTAGT. CDR3 residues: CASSDVGGNTGELFF. The CDR3 DNA is TGTGCCAGCAGTGACGTGGGGGGGAACACCGGGGAGCTGTTTTTT.

The CDR3 loop is CASSPLSARDYGYTF. DNA for the CDR3: TGTGCCAGCAGCCCGTTGTCGGCCAGGGACTATGGCTACACCTTC. This chain joins TRBV7-6 and TRBJ1-2, with D perhaps matching TRBD1 (5 bases). The CDR3 is made up of 15 amino acids. CDR1 is SGHVS, CDR2 FNYEAQ, per germline. The V end was cut by 5 bases, the J end by 3 bases, with 16 bases between.

The chain uses TRBV28 and TRBJ2-7; D might be TRBD2 (6 bases). This CDR3 contains 11 residues. Germline assignment: CDR1 MDHEN and CDR2 SYDVKM. Trimming cost V 4 bases and J 7 bases, with 8 bases left between them. CDR3 sequence (DNA): TGTGCCAGCAGTTCCGGGACTGAGCAGTACTTC. Its translation is CASSSGTEQYF.

The gene calls are TRBV7-9 and TRBJ1-2; a weak D match, TRBD1 (6 bases). The V and J ends lost 0 bases and 6 bases respectively, with 11 bases between them. This CDR3 comprises 14 residues. Germline lookup yields CDR1 SEHNR and CDR2 FQNEAQ (reference sequence). The chain's CDR3 is CASSLAQQGNGYTF. The CDR3 DNA reads TGTGCCAGCAGCTTAGCGCAGCAGGGGAATGGCTACACCTTC.

This clone turned up a few times. The V gene is TRBV9, the J gene TRBJ2-2; D is possibly TRBD1 (5 bases). V gave up 2 bases and J gave up 4 bases, with 12 bases separating them. The CDR3 covers 15 residues. The germline CDR1 and CDR2 sequences are SGDLS and YYNGEE. The CDR3 sequence: CASSVYQGFTGELFF. CDR3 nucleotides: TGTGCCAGCAGCGTCTACCAGGGTTTCACCGGGGAGCTGTTTTTT. Filled out from reference TRBV9 and TRBJ2-2, the complete variable domain reads DSGVTQTPKHLITATGQRVTLRCSPRSGDLSVYWYQQSLDQGLQFLIQYYNGEERAKGNILERFSAQQFPDLHSELNLSSLELGDSALYFCASSVYQGFTGELFFGEGSRLTVL.

The gene calls are TRBV7-9 and TRBJ2-1; TRBD1 agrees at 7 bases. Looked up from germline, CDR1 is SEHNR and CDR2 is FQNEAQ (reference sequence). The V segment lost 10 bases and the J segment 4 bases; nucleotides outside the gene matches: 7. This CDR3 has 13 amino acids. The CDR3 sequence is CATSGQDYNEQFF. The CDR3 DNA sequence: TGTGCCACCAGTGGACAGGATTACAATGAGCAGTTCTTC.

V gene TRBV19 combines with J gene TRBJ2-2; 11 bases are a match to TRBD1. V shed 6 bases, J shed 6 bases, and the junction held 0 bases outside the gene matches. Germline assignment: CDR1 LNHDA and CDR2 SQIVND (reference sequence). The CDR3 extends over 13 amino acids. CDR3 DNA sequence: TGTGCCAGTAGGGGACAGGGGGCCGGGGAGCTGTTTTTT. As protein: CASRGQGAGELFF. Full variable domain (outside the CDR3, taken from reference TRBV19 and TRBJ2-2): DGGITQSPKYLFRKEGQNVTLSCEQNLNHDAMYWYRQDPGQGLRLIYYSQIVNDFQKGDIAEGYSVSREKKESFPLTVTSAQKNPTAFYLCASRGQGAGELFFGEGSRLTVL.

The rearrangement links TRBV7-6 to TRBJ2-3; possible D gene TRBD1, 5 bases. Germline CDR1 reads SGHVS; CDR2 reads FNYEAQ. CDR3 length: 17 residues. The V gene lost 4 bases and the J gene lost 3 bases, with 20 bases spanning the gap. CDR3: CASSSQWGGNPTDTQYF. CDR3 DNA: TGTGCCAGCAGCTCCCAATGGGGCGGAAACCCAACAGATACGCAGTATTTT. The full variable domain, in which reference TRBV7-6 and TRBJ2-3 provide the parts outside the CDR3, is GAGVSQSPRYKVTKRGQDVALRCDPISGHVSLYWYRQALGQGPEFLTYFNYEAQQDKSGLPNDRFSAERPEGSISTLTIQRTEQRDSAMYRCASSSQWGGNPTDTQYFGPGTRLTVL.

The chain links TRBV5-1 to TRBJ2-7, with D unresolved. V dropped 0 bases and J dropped 6 bases, with 4 bases sitting between them. From germline, CDR1 is SGHRS and CDR2 YFSETQ. This CDR3 is built from 11 residues. CDR3 amino acids: CASSLAGEQYF. In DNA form, the CDR3 reads TGCGCCAGCAGCTTGGCCGGCGAGCAGTACTTC.

This clone appeared once. The chain combines TRBV6-6 with TRBJ2-3; the match to TRBD2 covers 11 bases. The CDR3 consists of 14 residues. CDR1 and CDR2 (germline): MNHNY, SVGAGI (reference sequence). J lost 5 bases, V lost 8 bases, and 6 bases had no gene match. CDR3 bases: TGTGCCAGCGGTAGCGGGGGGGCTCTAGATACGCAGTATTTT. It is translated as CASGSGGALDTQYF.

This clone was counted between two and nine times. This chain joins TRBV11-3 and TRBJ2-3; possibly TRBD1 for D (5 bases). The CDR3 is made up of 19 amino acids. Germline CDR1 and CDR2: SGHNT and YENEEA. The V gene lost 0 bases and the J gene lost 1 base, with 20 bases spanning the gap. This CDR3 reads CASSLDWGRIGEGTDTQYF. The CDR3 DNA reads TGTGCCAGCAGCTTAGATTGGGGCCGCATCGGAGAAGGCACAGATACGCAGTATTTT.

This chain joins TRBV15 and TRBJ2-7; unclear D gene. The V and J ends lost 0 bases and 4 bases respectively, with 10 bases between them. Germline V CDR1 and CDR2: LNHNV, YYDKDF (reference sequence). CDR3 length: 14 residues. The CDR3 sequence is CATSRERGLYEQYF. The CDR3, as DNA: TGTGCCACCAGCAGAGAACGAGGTTTGTACGAGCAGTACTTC.

Note on this clone: With only one base between it and a far larger clone, this is likely a read error. Other DNA sequences from this sample encode an identical CDR3 as well. The CDR3 DNA reads TGTGCCAGCGGAACAGCTGATAGCAATCAGCCCCAGCATTTT. As protein: CASGTADSNQPQHF. V gene TRBV9 combines with J gene TRBJ1-5; D gene uncertain. Per germline, CDR1 SGDLS and CDR2 YYNGEE. The CDR3 has 14 residues. V was cut by 7 bases and J by 0 bases, with 11 bases left in between.

J is TRBJ2-3 and V is TRBV29-1; the match to TRBD1 covers 8 bases. Germline-derived CDR1 and CDR2 are SQVTM and ANQGSEA. The length of the CDR3 is 17 residues. J was trimmed by 0 bases and V by 6 bases; bases with no gene match: 14. The DNA for the CDR3 is TGCAGCGTCCTCTCAGCAGGGGACAGGAAGAGCACAGATACGCAGTATTTT. This gives the protein CSVLSAGDRKSTDTQYF.

There are a few counts of this clone. The genes are TRBV6-4 and TRBJ2-3; 7 bases agree with TRBD2. CDR3 length: 13 amino acids. Looked up from germline, CDR1 is MRHNA and CDR2 is SNTAGT. Trimming cost V 4 bases and J 8 bases; bases outside gene matches: 6. The CDR3, as DNA: TGTGCCAGCAGTGCCGGACTAGAGGGTACGCAGTATTTT. This sequence encodes CASSAGLEGTQYF.

The chain combines TRBV25-1 with TRBJ2-4; perhaps TRBD1 as D (5 bases). This CDR3 comprises 14 residues. Trimming removed 7 bases from V and 3 bases from J, with 13 bases in between. Germline lookup yields CDR1 MGHDK and CDR2 SYGVNS. The CDR3 DNA reads TGTGCCAGCACTGGAAGGGGAAGCAAAAACATTCAGTACTTC. Amino acid sequence: CASTGRGSKNIQYF.

The rearrangement uses TRBV4-3 and TRBJ2-3; D perhaps matches TRBD1 (5 bases). Germline CDR1 reads LGHNA; CDR2 reads YSLEER. This CDR3 contains 15 residues. V was cut by 4 bases and J by 1 base, with 12 bases left in between. DNA of the CDR3: TGCGCCAGCAGCCGTTTTGACAGCGGCACAGATACGCAGTATTTT. Amino acids: CASSRFDSGTDTQYF.

The genes are TRBV9 and TRBJ2-2; TRBD2 matches at 9 bases. The CDR3 covers 16 residues. Germline V gives CDR1 SGDLS, CDR2 YYNGEE. V lost 4 bases and J lost 4; bases outside the gene matches: 8. The CDR3 nucleotides read TGTGCCAGCAGCCGCCGGGCGGGAGGGCCCACCGGGGAGCTGTTTTTT. Encoded protein: CASSRRAGGPTGELFF.

In DNA, the CDR3 is TGTGCCAGCAGTTTACCCCGAGGCGGGAGCTCCTACAATGAGCAGTTCTTC. Its translation is CASSLPRGGSSYNEQFF. The chain recombines TRBV28 with TRBJ2-1, with 7 bases lining up with TRBD2. The CDR3 spans 17 residues. The germline V gene encodes CDR1 MDHEN and CDR2 SYDVKM. The junction had 7 bases not matched to a gene; V was cut back by 2 bases and J by 0 bases. Based on the CDR3 plus reference TRBV28 and TRBJ2-1, the full variable domain is DVKVTQSSRYLVKRTGEKVFLECVQDMDHENMFWYRQDPGLGLRLIYFSYDVKMKEKGDIPEGYSVSREKKERFSLILESASTNQTSMYLCASSLPRGGSSYNEQFFGPGTRLTVL.

The chain recombines TRBV9 with TRBJ1-3, with TRBD1 matching 8 bases. CDR1 is SGDLS and CDR2 is YYNGEE in the germline V gene. This CDR3 is built from 17 residues. V lost 0 bases, J lost 8 bases, and 13 bases stayed unmatched. The CDR3 DNA reads as TGTGCCAGCAGCGTAGGTCCCGGGACAGGTGTCGGGGACACCATATATTTT. This gives the protein CASSVGPGTGVGDTIYF.

Turning to this clone: Within the sample, other DNA sequences also encode this same CDR3. The CDR3 loop reads CASSPRQANQPQHF. For the CDR3, the DNA is TGTGCCAGCAGTCCACGACAAGCCAATCAGCCCCAGCATTTT. V usage is TRBV19 and J usage is TRBJ1-5; D is unclear. The CDR3 extends over 14 amino acids. Germline CDR1 is LNHDA and CDR2 is SQIVND (reference sequence). V shed 9 bases and J shed 3 bases, with 15 bases lying between them.